The rows below give T cell receptor beta chains drawn from one sample of a study of T cells in Graves' hyperthyroidism and ophthalmopathy. TCRdb used MiXCR to reprocess the multiplex PCR reads, holding one entry per CDR3 protein. The profile shows approximately 530,000 distinct CDR3 sequences, about 20% of them singletons. Sequencing input: blood. Source of these receptors: a man aged 35-49 years with Graves' ophthalmopathy. Both conserved end residues are part of each CDR3. A D gene is named only where the DNA matches it firmly. Some rows mark clone size as missing; the rest say once, few, many or name a class of expanded clone.

TRBJ2-5	-	-	TRBV6-2/TRBV6-3	CASSLRDLPGETQYF	TGTGCCAGCAGTCTCCGGGACCTCCCTGGAGAGACCCAGTACTTC
TRBJ2-7	many	-	TRBV6-1	CASSEMRVPYEQYF	TGTGCCAGCAGTGAAATGAGGGTCCCCTACGAGCAGTACTTC
TRBJ2-1	many	-	TRBV7-3	CASSLEGGRLVNEQFF	TGTGCCAGCAGCTTAGAGGGGGGACGTTTAGTAAATGAGCAGTTCTTC
TRBJ2-2	few	TRBD2	TRBV5-1	CASSLAGTSGNTGELFF	TGCGCCAGCAGCTTGGCCGGGACTAGCGGGAACACCGGGGAGCTGTTTTTT
TRBJ2-3	many	TRBD2	TRBV20-1	CSASGGGTTDTQYF	TGCAGTGCTAGTGGGGGGGGGACCACAGATACGCAGTATTTT
TRBJ2-5	few	-	TRBV11-2	CASSARRGWETQYF	TGTGCCAGCAGCGCCCGGCGAGGGTGGGAGACCCAGTACTTC
TRBJ1-4	-	-	TRBV12-3/TRBV12-4	CASNLEGVNEKLFF	TGTGCCAGCAATTTGGAGGGGGTTAATGAAAAACTGTTTTTT
TRBJ2-7	few	TRBD1	TRBV6-2/TRBV6-3	CASSYERTGYEQYF	TGTGCCAGCAGTTACGAACGGACAGGGTACGAGCAGTACTTC
TRBJ1-5	many	-	TRBV30	CAWSQPPNQPQHF	TGTGCCTGGAGCCAACCGCCAAATCAGCCCCAGCATTTT
TRBJ1-5	-	TRBD1	TRBV10-1	CASSGDRGLDPPQHF	TGCGCCAGCAGCGGGGACAGGGGGCTGGATCCGCCCCAGCATTTT
TRBJ2-2	-	TRBD2	TRBV7-8	CASSPSGFSGRGTGELFF	TGTGCCAGCAGCCCCTCGGGCTTTAGCGGGAGAGGAACCGGGGAGCTGTTTTTT
TRBJ1-3	-	TRBD1	TRBV5-1	CASQQGSSGNTIYF	TGCGCCAGCCAACAGGGGTCGTCTGGAAACACCATATATTTT
TRBJ2-1	-	-	TRBV9	CASSVEHVYNEQFF	TGTGCCAGCAGCGTAGAGCACGTATACAATGAGCAGTTCTTC
TRBJ2-2	few	-	TRBV2	CASSMGFGNTGELFF	TGTGCCAGCAGTATGGGCTTCGGCAATACCGGGGAGCTGTTTTTT
TRBJ2-2	many	-	TRBV11-3	CASSKGDTGELFF	TGTGCCAGCAGTAAGGGGGACACCGGGGAGCTGTTTTTT
TRBJ2-3	-	TRBD2	TRBV14	CASSQGLAADTQYF	TGTGCCAGCAGCCAAGGACTAGCGGCTGATACGCAGTATTTT
TRBJ2-1	-	TRBD1	TRBV3-1	CASKAGGNEQFF	TGTGCCAGCAAGGCAGGGGGCAATGAGCAGTTCTTC
TRBJ1-2	few	-	TRBV2	CADGARGYGYTF	TGTGCCGACGGGGCTCGGGGCTATGGCTACACCTTC
TRBJ2-3	many	-	TRBV7-2	CAEASAAGTQYF	TGTGCCGAAGCCTCAGCGGCGGGTACGCAGTATTTT
TRBJ2-7	-	-	TRBV7-8	CASSVLACFYEQYF	TGTGCCAGCAGCGTGCTAGCGTGTTTCTACGAGCAGTACTTC
TRBJ1-1	-	TRBD1	TRBV27	CASSRIQGKYTEAFF	TGTGCCAGCAGCCGCATACAGGGGAAGTACACTGAAGCTTTCTTT
TRBJ1-1	-	TRBD1	TRBV7-8	CASSAGTGFSEAFF	TGTGCCAGCAGCGCCGGGACAGGGTTTTCTGAAGCTTTCTTT
TRBJ1-5	-	-	TRBV6-6	CASSYSGRGAQPQHF	TGTGCCAGCAGTTACTCGGGCAGGGGTGCTCAGCCCCAGCATTTT
TRBJ2-5	-	-	TRBV2	CASINELTGTQETQYF	TGTGCCAGCATTAACGAACTGACAGGGACTCAAGAGACCCAGTACTTC
TRBJ1-4	few	TRBD1	TRBV7-2	CASSDRVRELFF	TGTGCCAGCAGCGACAGGGTCCGTGAACTGTTTTTT
TRBJ1-1	-	TRBD1	TRBV5-1	CASSWTGGMGTEAFF	TGCGCCAGCAGCTGGACAGGGGGGATGGGCACTGAAGCTTTCTTT
TRBJ2-1	few	-	TRBV12-3/TRBV12-4	CASSPPGLGRAEQFF	TGTGCCAGCAGTCCTCCGGGACTCGGGCGCGCGGAGCAGTTCTTC
TRBJ1-1	few	TRBD1	TRBV7-9	CASSLRQGGNTEAFF	TGTGCCAGCAGCCTTCGACAGGGAGGGAACACTGAAGCTTTCTTT
TRBJ2-3	many	TRBD1	TRBV6-4	CASSKDRVTDTQYF	TGTGCCAGCAGTAAGGACAGGGTCACAGATACGCAGTATTTT
TRBJ2-7	-	-	TRBV5-1	CASSLAGSPALYEQYF	TGCGCCAGCAGCTTGGCCGGATCCCCAGCCCTCTACGAGCAGTACTTC
TRBJ1-6	-	-	TRBV5-5	CASSLARASRVTPLHF	TGTGCCAGCAGCTTGGCCAGGGCCTCTCGGGTAACCCCCCTCCACTTT
TRBJ2-5	-	TRBD2	TRBV27	CASSPEASGRLGEETQYF	TGTGCCAGCAGTCCCGAGGCCAGCGGGAGACTAGGGGAAGAGACCCAGTACTTC
TRBJ2-3	many	-	TRBV5-1	CASSLQGEHADTQYF	TGCGCCAGCAGCTTACAGGGTGAGCACGCGGATACGCAGTATTTT
TRBJ2-2	-	-	TRBV9	CASSPRYNTGSSTGELFF	TGTGCCAGCAGCCCTAGATATAACACCGGGTCCTCCACCGGGGAGCTGTTTTTT
TRBJ2-3	few	-	TRBV5-1	CASSLNPGEADTQYF	TGCGCCAGCAGCTTGAATCCAGGGGAAGCAGATACGCAGTATTTT
TRBJ2-3	many	-	TRBV30	CAWSWGLGGTDTQYF	TGTGCCTGGAGTTGGGGGCTAGGAGGCACAGATACGCAGTATTTT
TRBJ2-7	few	-	TRBV27	CASSTAPRRSYEQYF	TGTGCCAGCAGTACCGCCCCGCGAAGATCATACGAGCAGTACTTC
TRBJ1-4	many	-	TRBV7-8	CASSLYVPGETNEKLFF	TGTGCCAGCAGCTTATACGTCCCCGGGGAAACTAATGAAAAACTGTTTTTT
TRBJ2-2	-	-	TRBV20-1	CSAIHTGELFF	TGCAGTGCTATCCACACCGGGGAGCTGTTTTTT
TRBJ2-5	few	-	TRBV9	CASSGSGFQETQYF	TGTGCCAGCAGTGGGAGTGGGTTCCAAGAGACCCAGTACTTC
TRBJ1-2	many	-	TRBV3-1	CASSQDRGHTYGYTF	TGTGCCAGCAGCCAAGATAGGGGACATACATATGGCTACACCTTC
TRBJ2-7	few	TRBD2	TRBV27	CASSPRGGVNEQYF	TGTGCCAGCAGTCCGCGGGGAGGGGTGAACGAGCAGTACTTC
TRBJ2-2	few	-	TRBV7-8	CASSLARINTGELFF	TGTGCCAGCAGCTTAGCGAGGATCAACACCGGGGAGCTGTTTTTT
TRBJ2-7	once	TRBD2	TRBV20-1	CSARGSILAGLYEQYF	TGCAGTGCTAGAGGGTCGATACTAGCGGGTCTCTACGAGCAGTACTTC
TRBJ2-1	-	TRBD2	TRBV7-9	CASTPIGGRLAGGSYNEQFF	TGTGCCAGCACCCCTATCGGGGGGAGGTTAGCGGGAGGTTCTTACAATGAGCAGTTCTTC
TRBJ2-1	many	-	TRBV12-3/TRBV12-4	CASRVLAYNEQFF	TGTGCCAGCAGGGTCCTAGCCTACAATGAGCAGTTCTTC
TRBJ2-3	-	-	TRBV7-9	CASSRGASTQYF	TGTGCCAGCAGCCGGGGGGCGAGTACGCAGTATTTT